The 27 T cell receptor beta chains reported below all come from one sample, sequenced in a study of OX40 agonist ivuxolimab in advanced cancers. Clones were sequenced by immunoSEQ multiplex PCR, and TCRdb holds only the in-frame ones, with some missing. The sample lists 23,000 or so clones, just under 85% occurring once. Sequencing used CD4+ or CD8+ T cells sorted from blood, obtained in a trial of the OX40 agonist ivuxolimab. The receptors derive from an adult with an advanced solid tumor such as melanoma, head and neck, liver or kidney cancer.

The CDR3 DNA follows: TGCGCCAGCAGCCAAGAAGGGGCCCCCCCGGGGGCGGGTGGCTACACCTTC. It specifies CASSQEGAPPGAGGYTF. The rearrangement links TRBV4-1 to TRBJ1-2, with D perhaps matching TRBD1 (6 bases). Germline V lookup: CDR1 MGHRA, CDR2 YSYEKL. CDR3 length equals 17 residues. V was cut by 0 bases and J by 7 bases, with 21 bases left in between.

A few counts support this clone. The chain combines TRBV7-9 with TRBJ1-2; TRBD1 might be the D (5 bases). Per the germline V gene, CDR1 is SEHNR and CDR2 is FQNEAQ (reference sequence). V lost 5 bases to trimming and J lost 5 bases, with 18 bases between them. The CDR3 is made up of 15 amino acids. In DNA, the CDR3 is TGTGCCAGCAGCCCTCTCGAACAGGCCGTTTATGGCTACACCTTC. It is translated as CASSPLEQAVYGYTF.

This clone was seen a few times. This chain connects TRBV13 to TRBJ2-5; TRBD1 matches at 11 bases. After removal of 5 bases from V and 5 bases from J, the junction contained 10 bases not matched to a gene. The CDR3 extends over 16 amino acids. Germline CDR1 PRHDT, CDR2 FYEKMQ (reference sequence). The CDR3 is CASSAAGTGGWETQYF. CDR3 DNA sequence: TGTGCCAGCAGCGCCGCCGGGACAGGGGGTTGGGAGACCCAGTACTTC.

The rearrangement links TRBV29-1 to TRBJ2-2, with 8 bases lining up with TRBD1. V lost 7 bases and J lost 3; bases outside the gene matches: 4. The CDR3 loop spans 13 amino acids. Germline loops: CDR1 SQVTM, CDR2 ANQGSEA. The CDR3, as DNA: TGCAGCGCCCTGACAGGGGACACCGGGGAGCTGTTTTTT. The encoded protein is CSALTGDTGELFF.

Turning to this clone: This CDR3 is also generated by other DNA sequences in the sample. The gene calls are TRBV2 and TRBJ2-7, with 14 bases fitting TRBD2. In germline, CDR1 is SNHLY, CDR2 FYNNEI. This CDR3 spans 15 amino acids. V trimming: 8 bases; J trimming: 0 bases; junction bases outside the gene matches: 3. The CDR3 DNA follows: TGTGCCAGCCGACTAGCGGGAGGGAGCTCCTACGAGCAGTACTTC. This gives the protein CASRLAGGSSYEQYF.

The gene calls are TRBV19 and TRBJ1-1, with D unclear. The CDR3 is 13 residues long. V was pared by 6 bases and J by 1 base, with 9 bases between. From germline, CDR1 is LNHDA and CDR2 SQIVND (reference sequence). CDR3: CASSWRGNTEAFF. The CDR3 DNA sequence: TGTGCCAGTAGCTGGAGAGGGAACACTGAAGCTTTCTTT.

The rearrangement uses TRBV9 and TRBJ1-6; D perhaps matches TRBD1 (5 bases). V lost 3 bases and J 7 bases, leaving 14 bases between the germline ends. Per the germline V gene, CDR1 is SGDLS and CDR2 is YYNGEE. This CDR3 is 15 amino acids long. The CDR3 DNA is TGTGCCAGCAGCGAGACCGGGACGGCCAATTCACCCCTCCACTTT. Translated, it gives CASSETGTANSPLHF.

The CDR3 bases are TGTGCCAGCAGCTTAGGTCCGACGGAGCAGTACTTC. Its translation is CASSLGPTEQYF. The V call is TRBV7-9, the J call TRBJ2-7; no reliable D call. Germline CDR1 is SEHNR and CDR2 is FQNEAQ (reference sequence). The CDR3 covers 12 residues. V lost 1 base to trimming and J lost 7 bases, with 8 bases between them. The complete variable domain, with remaining parts taken from reference TRBV7-9 and TRBJ2-7, reads DTGVSQNPRHKITKRGQNVTFRCDPISEHNRLYWYRQTLGQGPEFLTYFQNEAQLEKSRLLSDRFSAERPKGSFSTLEIQRTEQGDSAMYLCASSLGPTEQYFGPGTRLTVT.

The CDR3: CASALGTGVHEQYF. As DNA, the CDR3 is TGTGCCAGCGCCCTCGGGACAGGGGTCCACGAGCAGTACTTC. V is TRBV19 and J is TRBJ2-7; 10 nucleotides agree with TRBD1. Germline assignment: CDR1 LNHDA and CDR2 SQIVND (reference sequence). This CDR3 spans 14 amino acids. The ends lost 9 bases at V and 5 bases at J; junction bases unmatched: 10.

The chain recombines TRBV27 with TRBJ2-7, with 9 positions matching TRBD1. The germline V gene has CDR1 MNHEY and CDR2 SMNVEV (reference sequence). With V trimmed by 5 bases and J by 4 bases, 6 bases remained unmatched. The length of the CDR3 is 14 residues. The CDR3 protein is CASSAGTGRYEQYF. Here the CDR3 DNA reads TGTGCCAGCAGTGCCGGGACAGGGAGATACGAGCAGTACTTC.

By sample fraction, this clone is medium-sized. This chain joins TRBV2 and TRBJ1-1, with D unresolved. V lost 7 bases and J lost 1, with 10 bases in between. The length of the CDR3 is 13 residues. Germline CDR1 is SNHLY and CDR2 is FYNNEI. CDR3 sequence: CASTATENTEAFF. The CDR3 DNA is TGTGCCAGCACCGCTACAGAGAACACTGAAGCTTTCTTT.

The genes are TRBV27 and TRBJ2-7, with D possibly matching TRBD2 (6 bases). CDR1 MNHEY and CDR2 SMNVEV come from the germline V gene (reference sequence). This CDR3 has 13 amino acids. The ends were cut back, 2 bases at V and 4 bases at J, with 9 bases in the middle. For the CDR3, the DNA is TGTGCCAGCAGTTTAACCGGGGGTTACGAGCAGTACTTC. It translates to CASSLTGGYEQYF.

This clone occurred many times. The chain has TRBV4-1 and TRBJ1-6; 9 bases are a match to TRBD1. The length of the CDR3 is 18 residues. Trimming removed 1 base from V and 1 base from J; junction bases left unmatched: 5. The germline gives CDR1 MGHRA, CDR2 YSYEKL. As DNA, the CDR3 is TGCGCCAGCAGCCAAGGGACAGGGGAGGGGTCCTATAATTCACCCCTCCACTTT. Translating gives CASSQGTGEGSYNSPLHF.

The rearrangement links TRBV5-1 to TRBJ2-6, with 7 bases identical to TRBD2. The length of the CDR3 is 17 residues. V lost 0 bases to trimming and J lost 3 bases; unmatched junction nucleotides: 6. The V gene's germline CDR1 is SGHRS and CDR2 YFSETQ. CDR3 bases: TGCGCCAGCAGCTTGGCCGGAGGACTAGGTGGGGCCAACGTCCTGACTTTC. Its translation: CASSLAGGLGGANVLTF.

V usage is TRBV4-1 and J usage is TRBJ2-3; possibly TRBD1 or TRBD2 for D (5 bases each). The germline gives CDR1 MGHRA, CDR2 YSYEKL. The V end lost 2 bases, the J end lost 2 bases, and 11 bases lay between the germline ends. The CDR3 loop spans 15 amino acids. The DNA of the CDR3 is TGCGCCAGCAGCCAACTGGGACGGGACACAGATACGCAGTATTTT. Amino acid sequence: CASSQLGRDTDTQYF.

The V and J genes are TRBV5-6 and TRBJ2-3; D possibly uses TRBD1 or TRBD2 (5 bases each). V was clipped by 4 bases and J by 0 bases, with 12 bases between them. The CDR3 has 15 amino acids. From germline, CDR1 is SGHDT and CDR2 YYEEEE. CDR3: CASSQGTGSTDTQYF. The CDR3 nucleotides read TGTGCCAGCAGCCAAGGGACGGGGAGCACAGATACGCAGTATTTT.

This chain uses TRBV6-5 with TRBJ2-1; the D call may be TRBD1 or TRBD2 (6 bases each). The CDR3 is 14 residues long. V was trimmed by 6 bases and J by 7 bases, leaving 16 bases between them. CDR1 and CDR2 (germline): MNHEY, SVGAGI. Here the CDR3 DNA reads TGTGCCAGCAGACCTGGGGGGCCGGGGAATGAGCAGTTCTTC. It encodes CASRPGGPGNEQFF.

This chain joins TRBV6-6 and TRBJ2-7; D gene ambiguous. Looked up from germline, CDR1 is MNHNY and CDR2 is SVGAGI (reference sequence). Trimming took 2 bases from V and 4 from J, leaving 6 bases between them. The CDR3 runs to 12 residues. CDR3 in amino acids: CASSYTGYEQYF. The CDR3 region has the DNA TGTGCCAGCAGTTACACGGGTTACGAGCAGTACTTC.

The gene calls are TRBV2 and TRBJ2-4; a possible D gene is TRBD1 (6 bases). The germline V gene has CDR1 SNHLY and CDR2 FYNNEI. CDR3 length: 12 residues. Deletions cut 10 bases from V and 1 base from J, with 8 bases between. DNA for the CDR3: TGTGCCAAAAGGGGGGCCAAAAACATTCAGTACTTC. It encodes CAKRGAKNIQYF.

This clone was detected once. The rearrangement joins TRBV28 to TRBJ1-5; D is unclear. Looked up from germline, CDR1 is MDHEN and CDR2 is SYDVKM. The germline V and J ends were trimmed by 6 bases and 1 base, with 13 bases remaining between them. This CDR3 region has 15 residues. CDR3 sequence reads: CASSPRDMSNQPQHF. Here the CDR3 DNA reads TGTGCCAGCAGCCCCCGGGATATGAGCAATCAGCCCCAGCATTTT.

This clone was found once. The J gene is TRBJ2-7, the V gene TRBV11-3; D tentatively fits TRBD1 or TRBD2 (5 bases each). Germline CDR1 and CDR2: SGHNT and YENEEA. The CDR3 loop spans 15 amino acids. V lost 5 bases and J lost 1, with 15 bases in between. Here the CDR3 DNA reads TGTGCCAGCAGCCCAGGGACGGGACCTTCCTACGAGCAGTACTTC. This translates into CASSPGTGPSYEQYF.

The chain employs TRBV7-8 and TRBJ2-1; 11 positions agree with TRBD1. Trimming at V came to 1 base and at J to 7 bases, leaving 9 bases not matched to a gene. Germline V gene sequence: CDR1 SGHVS, CDR2 FQNEAQ. The CDR3 extends over 17 amino acids. The CDR3 DNA reads TGTGCCAGCAGCTTAGTTAGGACAGGGGGCGATCGAAATGAGCAGTTCTTC. As protein: CASSLVRTGGDRNEQFF.

The chain links TRBV6-5 to TRBJ1-1, with TRBD1 identical over 12 bases. The germline V gene encodes CDR1 MNHEY and CDR2 SVGAGI. After removal of 6 bases from V and 2 bases from J, the junction contained 4 bases not matched to a gene. The CDR3 extends over 15 amino acids. This chain's CDR3 is CASSGTGGPNTEAFF. Here the CDR3 DNA reads TGTGCCAGCAGCGGGACAGGGGGCCCCAACACTGAAGCTTTCTTT.

The CDR3, as DNA: TGTGCCAGCAGCGCCGGACTAGGCACAGATACGCAGTATTTT. Protein: CASSAGLGTDTQYF. The V call is TRBV7-3, the J call TRBJ2-3, with 7 bases that match TRBD2. The CDR3 sequence is 14 residues long. Germline V gives CDR1 SGHTA, CDR2 FQGTGA. J gave up 1 base and V 5 bases, and 3 bases lay outside the gene matches.

The V and J genes are TRBV10-3 and TRBJ2-2; possibly TRBD2 for D (6 bases). The CDR3 has 18 amino acids. Germline assignment: CDR1 ENHRY and CDR2 SYGVKD. Trimming removed 1 base from V and 3 bases from J, with 18 bases in between. The CDR3 here is CAISEYSIGIADTGELFF. The CDR3 DNA reads as TGTGCCATCAGTGAGTACTCAATCGGGATAGCGGACACCGGGGAGCTGTTTTTT.

This clone has a handful of counts. The chain uses TRBV2 and TRBJ2-1; 13 nucleotides agree with TRBD2. Trimming cost V 4 bases and J 6 bases; bases outside gene matches: 3. CDR3 size: 15 residues. Looked up from germline, CDR1 is SNHLY and CDR2 is FYNNEI. The chain's CDR3 is CASSVWTSGSNEQFF. The CDR3 DNA is TGTGCCAGCAGTGTGTGGACTAGCGGGAGCAATGAGCAGTTCTTC.

This sequence joins TRBV27 and TRBJ1-1; D is uncertain. Trimming removed 6 bases at V and 1 base at J, with 15 bases between. CDR1 and CDR2 (germline): MNHEY, SMNVEV (reference sequence). There are 15 residues in the CDR3. The CDR3 DNA sequence: TGTGCCAGCAGAGTGGAGACCGACCGGAACACTGAAGCTTTCTTT. It specifies CASRVETDRNTEAFF.